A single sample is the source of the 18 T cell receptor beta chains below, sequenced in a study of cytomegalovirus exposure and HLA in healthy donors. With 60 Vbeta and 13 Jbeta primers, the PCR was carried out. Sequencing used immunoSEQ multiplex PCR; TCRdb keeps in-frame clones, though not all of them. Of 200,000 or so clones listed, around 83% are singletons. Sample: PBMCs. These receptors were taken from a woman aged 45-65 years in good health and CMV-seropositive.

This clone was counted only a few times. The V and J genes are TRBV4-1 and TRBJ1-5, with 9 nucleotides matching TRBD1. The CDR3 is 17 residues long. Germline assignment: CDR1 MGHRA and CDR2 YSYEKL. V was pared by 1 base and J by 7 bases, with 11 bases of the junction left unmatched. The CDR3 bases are TGCGCCAGCAGCCAAGTCCTACCGGGACAGGGTTTACAGCCCCAGCATTTT. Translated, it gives CASSQVLPGQGLQPQHF.

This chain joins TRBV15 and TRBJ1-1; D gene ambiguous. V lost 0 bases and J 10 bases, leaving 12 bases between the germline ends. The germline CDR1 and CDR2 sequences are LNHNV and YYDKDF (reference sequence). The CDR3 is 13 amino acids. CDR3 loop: CATSRDRVLGAFF. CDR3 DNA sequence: TGTGCCACCAGCAGAGATCGGGTGCTGGGAGCTTTCTTT.

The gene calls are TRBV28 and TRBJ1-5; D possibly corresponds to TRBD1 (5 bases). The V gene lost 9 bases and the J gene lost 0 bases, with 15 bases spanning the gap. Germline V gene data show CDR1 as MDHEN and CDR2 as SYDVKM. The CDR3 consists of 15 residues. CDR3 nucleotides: TGTGCCAGTCTCCTGGACGGACATAGCAATCAGCCCCAGCATTTT. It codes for CASLLDGHSNQPQHF. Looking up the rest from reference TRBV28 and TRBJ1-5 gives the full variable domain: DVKVTQSSRYLVKRTGEKVFLECVQDMDHENMFWYRQDPGLGLRLIYFSYDVKMKEKGDIPEGYSVSREKKERFSLILESASTNQTSMYLCASLLDGHSNQPQHFGDGTRLSIL.

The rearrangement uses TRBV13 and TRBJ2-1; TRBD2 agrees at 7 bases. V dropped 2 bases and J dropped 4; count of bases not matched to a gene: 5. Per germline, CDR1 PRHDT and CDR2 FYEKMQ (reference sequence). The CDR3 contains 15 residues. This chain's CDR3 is CASSLKSGDYNEQFF. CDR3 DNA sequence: TGTGCCAGCAGCTTAAAAAGCGGGGATTACAATGAGCAGTTCTTC.

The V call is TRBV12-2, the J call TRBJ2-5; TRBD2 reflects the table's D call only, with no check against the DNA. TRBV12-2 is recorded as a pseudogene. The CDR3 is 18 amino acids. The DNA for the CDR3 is TGTGCAAGTCGCTTCCCCTCTTCAAAGACTGCTCTCAAAGAGACCCAGTACTTC. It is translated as CASRFPSSKTALKETQYF.

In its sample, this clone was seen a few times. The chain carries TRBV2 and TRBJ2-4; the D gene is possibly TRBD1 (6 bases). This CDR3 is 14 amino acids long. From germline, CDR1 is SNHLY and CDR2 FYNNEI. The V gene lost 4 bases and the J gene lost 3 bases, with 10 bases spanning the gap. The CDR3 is CASSGTVGKNIQYF. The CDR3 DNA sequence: TGTGCCAGCAGTGGGACAGTAGGCAAAAACATTCAGTACTTC.

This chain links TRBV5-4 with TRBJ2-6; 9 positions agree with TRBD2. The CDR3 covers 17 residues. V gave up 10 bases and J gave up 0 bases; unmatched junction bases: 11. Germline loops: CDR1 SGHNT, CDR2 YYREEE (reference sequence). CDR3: CAVPKGRGGSGANVLTF. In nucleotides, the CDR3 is TGTGCCGTGCCAAAAGGGCGGGGGGGCTCTGGGGCCAACGTCCTGACTTTC.

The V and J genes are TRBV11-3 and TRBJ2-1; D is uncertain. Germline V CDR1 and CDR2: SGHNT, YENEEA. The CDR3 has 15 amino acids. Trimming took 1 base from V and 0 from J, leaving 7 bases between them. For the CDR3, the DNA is TGTGCCAGCAGCTTAGGAAGTAGCTCCTACAATGAGCAGTTCTTC. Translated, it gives CASSLGSSSYNEQFF.

CDR3 nucleotide sequence: TGTGCCAGCTCACCACCCGCCGGGGATGAGCAGTTCTTC. It codes for CASSPPAGDEQFF. This sequence joins TRBV18 and TRBJ2-1; D might be TRBD2 (5 bases). The CDR3 is 13 amino acids. Germline V gives CDR1 KGHSH, CDR2 LQKENI. Trimming removed 0 bases from V and 8 bases from J, with 8 bases in between.

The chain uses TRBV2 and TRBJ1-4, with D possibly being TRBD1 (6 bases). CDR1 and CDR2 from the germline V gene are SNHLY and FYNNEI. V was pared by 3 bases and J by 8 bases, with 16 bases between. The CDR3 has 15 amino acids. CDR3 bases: TGTGCCAGCAGTGACCATTGGGACAATCTCGAAAAACTGTTTTTT. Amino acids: CASSDHWDNLEKLFF.

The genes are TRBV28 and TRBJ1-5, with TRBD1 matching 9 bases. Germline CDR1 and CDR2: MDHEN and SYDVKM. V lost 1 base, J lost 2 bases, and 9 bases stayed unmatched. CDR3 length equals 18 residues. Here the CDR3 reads CASSLLILRDRGNQPQHF. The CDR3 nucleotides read TGTGCCAGCAGTTTATTGATCCTCCGGGACAGGGGCAATCAGCCCCAGCATTTT.

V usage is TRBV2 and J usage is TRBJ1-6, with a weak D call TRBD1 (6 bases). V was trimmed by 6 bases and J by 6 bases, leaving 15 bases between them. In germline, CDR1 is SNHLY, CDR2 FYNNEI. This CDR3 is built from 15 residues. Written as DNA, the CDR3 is TGTGCCAGCAGCCGGGCCCAGGGGCCTAATTCACCCCTCCACTTT. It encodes CASSRAQGPNSPLHF.

The CDR3 here is CASSREEKKETQYF. The DNA of the CDR3 is TGTGCCAGCAGCCGAGAGGAAAAAAAAGAGACCCAGTACTTC. The V call is TRBV7-9, the J call TRBJ2-5; no reliable D call. V lost 5 bases and J 3 bases, leaving 13 bases between the germline ends. The CDR3 is 14 amino acids. The V gene's germline CDR1 is SEHNR and CDR2 FQNEAQ (reference sequence). The whole variable domain, filled in from reference TRBV7-9 and TRBJ2-5, reads DTGVSQNPRHKITKRGQNVTFRCDPISEHNRLYWYRQTLGQGPEFLTYFQNEAQLEKSRLLSDRFSAERPKGSFSTLEIQRTEQGDSAMYLCASSREEKKETQYFGPGTRLLVL.

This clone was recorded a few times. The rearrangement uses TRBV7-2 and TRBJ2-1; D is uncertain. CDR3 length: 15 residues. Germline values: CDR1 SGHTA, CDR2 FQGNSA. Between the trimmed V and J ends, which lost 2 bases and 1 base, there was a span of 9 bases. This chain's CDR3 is CASSLSRESYNEQFF. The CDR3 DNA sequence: TGTGCCAGCAGCTTAAGTCGAGAATCCTACAATGAGCAGTTCTTC.

CDR3 nucleotides: TGTGCCATCAGCCCTCCCGGGGGAAAGGAGACCCAGTACTTC. This sequence encodes CAISPPGGKETQYF. The V and J genes are TRBV10-3 and TRBJ2-5; tentative D call: TRBD2 (6 bases). Germline values: CDR1 ENHRY, CDR2 SYGVKD. The CDR3 spans 14 residues. Deletions cut 6 bases from V and 5 bases from J, with 16 bases between.

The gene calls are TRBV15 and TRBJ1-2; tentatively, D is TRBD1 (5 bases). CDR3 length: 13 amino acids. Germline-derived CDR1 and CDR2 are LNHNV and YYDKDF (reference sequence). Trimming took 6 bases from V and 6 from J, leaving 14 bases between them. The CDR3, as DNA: TGTGCCACCAGGCTCTCGGGGGTGAATGGCTACACCTTC. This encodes CATRLSGVNGYTF.

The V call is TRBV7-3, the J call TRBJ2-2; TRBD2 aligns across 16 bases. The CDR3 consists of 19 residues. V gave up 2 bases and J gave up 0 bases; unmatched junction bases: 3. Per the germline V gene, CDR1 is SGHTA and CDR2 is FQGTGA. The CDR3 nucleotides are TGTGCCAGCAGCTTAGCGGGACTAGCGGGAGGGCCGAACACCGGGGAGCTGTTTTTT. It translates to CASSLAGLAGGPNTGELFF.

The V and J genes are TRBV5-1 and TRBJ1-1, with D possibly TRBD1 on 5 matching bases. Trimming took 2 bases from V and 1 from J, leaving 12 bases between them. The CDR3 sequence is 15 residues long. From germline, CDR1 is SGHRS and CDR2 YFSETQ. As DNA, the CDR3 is TGCGCCAGCAGCTTAAGGGGAAGGGGGAACACTGAAGCTTTCTTT. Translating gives CASSLRGRGNTEAFF.